The text below deals with one TCR beta chain. Its specificity is unknown. The sample originates from a study of blood T cells in healthy people across ages. Study details: Capturing about one barcoded beta molecule per two T cells was achieved by template switching. Findings and caveats of the study: Higher naive T cell percentage went strongly together with higher TCR beta diversity.

Drawing of peripheral blood yielded 7.5 to 10 milliliters from each donor. The V gene's germline CDR1 is SEHNR and CDR2 FQNEAQ (reference sequence). V dropped 6 bases and J dropped 7 bases, with 13 bases sitting between them. This CDR3 region has 13 residues. Using a J-beta primer mix together with a sample-barcoded 5' primer, a second PCR was run for about 6 to 11 cycles. TCRdb passed the 5' RACE reads through MiXCR, listing each CDR3 protein once. The repertoire holds about a million distinct CDR3 sequences, with roughly 51% as singletons. The sample consisted of blood. V gene TRBV7-9 combines with J gene TRBJ2-1; D is ambiguous. The clonotype comes from a woman aged 60 to 75 in good health. The DNA for the CDR3 is TGTGCCAGCAGTCCAGAACCCCGGAATGAGCAGTTCTTC. Residues: CASSPEPRNEQFF.